This T cell receptor beta chain was sequenced during a study of blood T cell repertoires in COVID-19. About the research overall: Spain, Italy and the United States supplied samples that represented acute and convalescent COVID-19. PBMCs, B-cell-depleted T cells, or T cells were the source of the cDNA or gDNA that made up the material.

Per the study methods: The assay estimated nucleated cells by amplifying reference gene primers. Assay used: immunoSEQ multiplex PCR; TCRdb lists only in-frame clones, some missing. The D gene and trimming were derived from the DNA, and the V and J assignments and clone size from that table. The sample has 310,000 or so clones, roughly nine tenths seen once. This TCR came from a man aged 18 to 30 who had recovered from COVID-19. Sequencing was performed on peripheral blood.

Here the CDR3 reads CASSVGPTPETQYF. CDR3 sequence (DNA): TGTGCCAGCAGCGTAGGGCCGACTCCGGAGACCCAGTACTTC. The chain combines TRBV9 with TRBJ2-5, with D unresolved. Per germline, CDR1 SGDLS and CDR2 YYNGEE. V lost 0 bases, J lost 5 bases, and 11 bases lay in between. The CDR3 loop spans 14 amino acids.